The T cell receptor beta chain under discussion was sequenced for a study of T cell repertoires in aging, cancer and after chemotherapy. Study in general: Donor ages fell into six groups from 30 or younger up to 70 or older. About 8.9 million TCR reads made up the full dataset. Repeat sampling of healthy donors over several months to years showed clear clonal overlap.

A mixed TRB-A/B primer pool amplified rearranged TRB by multiplex touch-down PCR. Each CDR3 protein is one row after TCRdb ran MiXCR on the multiplex PCR reads. The table has about 13,000 distinct CDR3 sequences, about 25% seen once; the top ten hold roughly half. This clonotype was recorded a few times. The antigen is unknown. Per germline, CDR1 MNHNY and CDR2 SVGAGI (reference sequence). The CDR3 has 15 amino acids. V gave up 5 bases and J gave up 11 bases; unmatched junction bases: 6. Amplification of TCR beta used genomic DNA extracted from peripheral blood. Study-level points and caveats: Untreated cancer patients had significantly lower blood TCR diversity than age-matched healthy donors.

This receptor was obtained from a human donor in good health. The genes are TRBV6-6 and TRBJ2-2, with 15 bases aligning to TRBD2. The sample was blood. The CDR3: CASSARTSGGAELFF. The CDR3 coding sequence is TGTGCCAGCAGTGCCCGGACTAGCGGGGGGGCAGAGCTGTTTTTT.